Following are 26 T cell receptor beta chains from one sample sequenced in a study of cytomegalovirus exposure and HLA in healthy donors. PCR used 60 Vbeta primers and 13 Jbeta primers. TCRdb's copy holds only in-frame clones and misses some; the assay was immunoSEQ multiplex PCR. Among 150,000 to 200,000 clones listed, roughly 74% were seen once. Sequencing input: PBMCs. These receptor sequences come from a woman in her thirties in good health and CMV-seronegative.

The chain couples TRBV18 to TRBJ1-2; TRBD1 matches at 9 bases. Germline V gene data show CDR1 as KGHSH and CDR2 as LQKENI. Trimming cost V 0 bases and J 2 bases; bases outside gene matches: 4. CDR3 size: 16 residues. For the CDR3, the DNA is TGTGCCAGCTCACCACCACACGGGACAGGGAACTATGGCTACACCTTC. Translated: CASSPPHGTGNYGYTF.

The rearrangement links TRBV7-9 to TRBJ1-1; TRBD1 is a possible D gene (6 bases). Germline V CDR1 and CDR2: SEHNR, FQNEAQ (reference sequence). The CDR3 has 13 residues. V lost 5 bases, J lost 4 bases, and 11 bases lay in between. The CDR3 DNA reads as TGTGCCAGCAGCACAGGGTTGGGCACTGAAGCTTTCTTT. Translated, it gives CASSTGLGTEAFF.

This chain uses TRBV29-1 with TRBJ2-7; 9 bases align to TRBD1. Per germline, CDR1 SQVTM and CDR2 ANQGSEA. Germline trimming cut 6 bases from V and 1 base from J; bases unmatched to any gene: 4. The CDR3 has 13 residues. The DNA of the CDR3 is TGCAGCGTCACCGGGACAGGGTCCTACGAGCAGTACTTC. This gives the protein CSVTGTGSYEQYF.

The chain joins TRBV6-6 to TRBJ2-4, with D perhaps matching TRBD1 (6 bases). V gave up 5 bases and J gave up 2 bases, with 16 bases separating them. This CDR3 region has 16 residues. Germline V gene data show CDR1 as MNHNY and CDR2 as SVGAGI (reference sequence). Here the CDR3 reads CASSGDTLGPKNIQYF. In DNA form, the CDR3 reads TGTGCCAGCAGTGGGGACACCCTGGGGCCCAAAAACATTCAGTACTTC.

This clone showed up just a few times. The chain is built from TRBV6-1 and TRBJ2-7; no clear D gene. The length of the CDR3 is 14 residues. The V gene's germline CDR1 is MNHNS and CDR2 SASEGT. The V end lost 2 bases, the J end lost 0 bases, and 8 bases lay between the germline ends. CDR3 residues: CASSESSISYEQYF. In DNA, the CDR3 is TGTGCCAGCAGTGAAAGCTCCATCTCCTACGAGCAGTACTTC.

This clone turned up a few times. The chain couples TRBV10-2 to TRBJ2-6, with 12 bases that match TRBD1. Germline assignment: CDR1 WSHSY and CDR2 SAAADI. The trim removed 6 bases at V and 4 bases at J, leaving 7 bases unmatched. This CDR3 has 17 amino acids. In nucleotides, the CDR3 is TGCGCCAGCAGGGGGGGACAGGGGGCGGCAGGGGCCAACGTCCTGACTTTC. Its translation: CASRGGQGAAGANVLTF.

CDR3 bases: TGTGCCAGCAGCCTCGGCAGGACAGGGATCTACGAGCAGTACTTC. Translation: CASSLGRTGIYEQYF. This chain connects TRBV7-2 to TRBJ2-7, with 8 bases aligning to TRBD1. Germline V gene lookup returns CDR1 SGHTA and CDR2 FQGNSA. V lost 5 bases and J lost 3; bases outside the gene matches: 9. The CDR3 has 15 residues.

The rearrangement joins TRBV11-3 to TRBJ2-5; D possibly corresponds to TRBD2 (5 bases). The closer fit of TRBJ2-7 to the DNA end suggests the J call may be wrong. Germline-derived CDR1 and CDR2 are SGHNT and YENEEA. The CDR3 has 13 amino acids. CDR3 in DNA: TGTGCCAGCAGCTTAGAAGAGGGCAGCGAGCAGTACTTC. This gives the protein CASSLEEGSEQYF.

This clone showed up just once. This chain links TRBV5-1 with TRBJ2-7; D is possibly TRBD1 (5 bases). Deletions cut 4 bases from V and 5 bases from J, with 16 bases between. Germline V gives CDR1 SGHRS, CDR2 YFSETQ. This CDR3 has 14 residues. The CDR3 spells CASSLGPGFNEQYF. In DNA form, the CDR3 reads TGCGCCAGCAGCCTGGGGCCGGGTTTCAACGAGCAGTACTTC. The complete variable domain, with remaining parts taken from reference TRBV5-1 and TRBJ2-7, reads KAGVTQTPRYLIKTRGQQVTLSCSPISGHRSVSWYQQTPGQGLQFLFEYFSETQRNKGNFPGRFSGRQFSNSRSEMNVSTLELGDSALYLCASSLGPGFNEQYFGPGTRLTVT.

The chain recombines TRBV10-3 with TRBJ2-7; the D gene is possibly TRBD2 (5 bases). The CDR3 contains 15 residues. CDR1 is ENHRY and CDR2 is SYGVKD in the germline V gene. Trimming stripped 2 bases from V and 1 base from J, with 12 bases between. The DNA of the CDR3 is TGTGCCATCAGTGAGGGTCTAGCCCGATCCTACGAGCAGTACTTC. Protein: CAISEGLARSYEQYF.

This chain connects TRBV19 to TRBJ1-6; D possibly corresponds to TRBD1 (6 bases). The CDR3 spans 13 residues. Per germline, CDR1 LNHDA and CDR2 SQIVND (reference sequence). The V end lost 9 bases, the J end lost 9 bases, and 15 bases lay between the germline ends. The CDR3 protein is CASADRWGSPLHF. The CDR3 nucleotides are TGTGCCAGCGCCGACAGGTGGGGTTCACCCCTCCACTTT.

The chain joins TRBV5-1 to TRBJ2-2; possibly TRBD1 for D (7 bases). V lost 0 bases to trimming and J lost 5 bases, with 23 bases between them. Germline V gives CDR1 SGHRS, CDR2 YFSETQ. The CDR3 is made up of 19 amino acids. Here the CDR3 reads CASSLAPAGGGIRTGELFF. CDR3 bases: TGCGCCAGCAGCTTGGCCCCCGCAGGGGGAGGAATTCGAACCGGGGAGCTGTTTTTT.

This clone has more than one count but fewer than ten. The chain has TRBV7-3 and TRBJ2-1, with 10 bases identical to TRBD2. This CDR3 is 14 amino acids long. Germline lookup yields CDR1 SGHTA and CDR2 FQGTGA. The junction had 3 bases not matched to a gene; V was cut back by 5 bases and J by 5 bases. This chain's CDR3 is CASSPGLANNEQFF. CDR3 in DNA: TGTGCCAGCAGCCCGGGACTAGCGAACAATGAGCAGTTCTTC. Variable domain in full (rest from reference TRBV7-3 and TRBJ2-1): GAGVSQTPSNKVTEKGKYVELRCDPISGHTALYWYRQSLGQGPEFLIYFQGTGAADDSGLPNDRFFAVRPEGSVSTLKIQRTERGDSAVYLCASSPGLANNEQFFGPGTRLTVL.

The J gene is TRBJ1-1, the V gene TRBV5-1; possible D gene TRBD1, 5 bases. V was clipped by 7 bases and J by 1 base, with 14 bases between them. This CDR3 contains 14 residues. Looked up from germline, CDR1 is SGHRS and CDR2 is YFSETQ. The CDR3 sequence is CASGKATGNTEAFF. The CDR3 region has the DNA TGCGCCAGCGGGAAAGCCACAGGGAACACTGAAGCTTTCTTT.

This clone appeared once. CDR3 sequence (DNA): TGTGCCAGCACCCCAAGGGAGATTAGGGATCGCTCCTACGAGCAGTACTTC. It specifies CASTPREIRDRSYEQYF. This chain joins TRBV25-1 and TRBJ2-7, with D possibly being TRBD2 (5 bases). V gave up 7 bases and J gave up 0 bases, with 22 bases separating them. This CDR3 is 17 amino acids long. Germline V gene sequence: CDR1 MGHDK, CDR2 SYGVNS.

The V and J genes are TRBV11-3 and TRBJ2-1; 9 bases agree with TRBD2. The length of the CDR3 is 16 residues. V lost 0 bases, J lost 4 bases, and 4 bases stayed unmatched. Per germline, CDR1 SGHNT and CDR2 YENEEA. The CDR3 bases are TGTGCCAGCAGCTTAGATTCTAGCGGGGTTTACAATGAGCAGTTCTTC. Translated, it gives CASSLDSSGVYNEQFF.

This clone occurred a few times. The CDR3 coding sequence is TGTGCCAGCAGCTTAAGCGAGACCTCCACAGATACGCAGTATTTT. Translating it yields CASSLSETSTDTQYF. The chain has TRBV7-9 and TRBJ2-3, with D unresolved. V was shortened by 2 bases and J by 2 bases, with 11 bases between the two germline ends. CDR1 is SEHNR and CDR2 is FQNEAQ in the germline V gene (reference sequence). This CDR3 region has 15 residues. Drawing the rest from reference TRBV7-9 and TRBJ2-3, the complete variable domain is DTGVSQNPRHKITKRGQNVTFRCDPISEHNRLYWYRQTLGQGPEFLTYFQNEAQLEKSRLLSDRFSAERPKGSFSTLEIQRTEQGDSAMYLCASSLSETSTDTQYFGPGTRLTVL.

This clone was seen a few times. The chain recombines TRBV5-4 with TRBJ2-5; 8 bases fit TRBD2. Germline-derived CDR1 and CDR2 are SGHNT and YYREEE (reference sequence). CDR3 length: 13 amino acids. V lost 3 bases to trimming and J lost 2 bases; unmatched junction nucleotides: 0. The CDR3 coding sequence is TGTGCCAGCAGCTCGGGGGGGCAAGAGACCCAGTACTTC. It codes for CASSSGGQETQYF.

This chain joins TRBV2 and TRBJ1-5, with TRBD1 matching over 7 bases. The germline V gene has CDR1 SNHLY and CDR2 FYNNEI. Germline trimming cut 5 bases from V and 7 bases from J; bases unmatched to any gene: 5. CDR3 length: 13 residues. This CDR3 is CASSNRGSQPQHF. Here the CDR3 DNA reads TGTGCCAGCAGTAACAGGGGCAGCCAGCCCCAGCATTTT.

This chain links TRBV11-3 with TRBJ2-7; TRBD2 aligns across 10 bases. The CDR3 extends over 14 amino acids. Trimming took 6 bases from V and 7 from J; bases not matched to a gene: 9. Germline V gene sequence: CDR1 SGHNT, CDR2 YENEEA. CDR3 sequence: CASSLPELAGEQYF. CDR3 in DNA: TGTGCCAGCAGTCTACCTGAACTAGCGGGAGAGCAGTACTTC.

The chain links TRBV9 to TRBJ2-5; 11 positions match TRBD1. The J call is in doubt because the DNA end fits TRBJ2-7 better. The CDR3 totals 16 residues. The V gene's germline CDR1 is SGDLS and CDR2 YYNGEE. CDR3 residues: CASSALGTGGSYEQYF. The CDR3 coding sequence is TGTGCCAGCAGCGCACTGGGGACAGGGGGCTCCTACGAGCAGTACTTC.

This chain links TRBV29-1 with TRBJ2-1, with 7 bases that match TRBD1. CDR1 and CDR2 from the germline V gene are SQVTM and ANQGSEA. The CDR3 contains 14 residues. Unmatched junction bases numbered 6, after V lost 5 bases and J lost 2 bases. The CDR3 DNA follows: TGCAGCGTTCAAGGGACAGCAGCCTACAATGAGCAGTTCTTC. Its translation is CSVQGTAAYNEQFF.

The chain uses TRBV5-1 and TRBJ2-5; 9 bases agree with TRBD2. Trimming cost V 4 bases and J 7 bases; bases outside gene matches: 11. Germline lookup yields CDR1 SGHRS and CDR2 YFSETQ. The length of the CDR3 is 15 residues. The CDR3 loop reads CASSPRGGIDGTQYF. For the CDR3, the DNA is TGCGCCAGCAGCCCGCGGGGGGGGATCGACGGGACCCAGTACTTC.

The CDR3 reads CASSSTGTIEQYF. CDR3 sequence (DNA): TGTGCCAGCAGTTCCACCGGGACTATAGAGCAGTACTTC. This chain uses TRBV6-5 with TRBJ2-7, with 7 bases that match TRBD2. Trimming cost V 4 bases and J 7 bases; bases outside gene matches: 7. The germline gives CDR1 MNHEY, CDR2 SVGAGI. The CDR3 contains 13 residues.

The chain recombines TRBV9 with TRBJ2-5; 9 positions agree with TRBD2. In germline, CDR1 is SGDLS, CDR2 YYNGEE. Germline trimming cut 3 bases from V and 1 base from J; bases unmatched to any gene: 13. This CDR3 contains 18 residues. The CDR3 here is CASSAESHTLAGQETQYF. The CDR3 DNA is TGTGCCAGCAGCGCGGAGAGTCATACACTAGCGGGCCAAGAGACCCAGTACTTC.

This clone was seen a handful of times. The V call is TRBV6-4, the J call TRBJ2-1; 11 bases line up with TRBD2. The CDR3 sequence is 17 residues long. Germline V lookup: CDR1 MRHNA, CDR2 SNTAGT. V dropped 4 bases and J dropped 3; count of bases not matched to a gene: 8. CDR3 in amino acids: CASSASTSGSFYNEQFF. For the CDR3, the DNA is TGTGCCAGCAGTGCCTCTACTAGCGGGAGCTTCTACAATGAGCAGTTCTTC.